Each of the 10 T cell receptor beta chains below was sequenced from the same sample in a study of regulatory T cells in long-lasting Graves disease. Building the TCR beta libraries relied on iRepertoire HTBI primers, and CDR3 regions underwent Arm-PCR. TCRdb re-called the multiplex PCR reads through MiXCR, storing one row per CDR3 protein. The data show around 400,000 distinct CDR3 sequences, 21% seen once. Specified time point: persistent/refractory GD, antithyroid drugs over 5 years with positive TRAb. There was RNA extracted from PBMCs, and the TCR library was made from it. The starting material was peripheral blood mononuclear cells (PBMCs), obtained when the disease was refractory, from a patient treated with antithyroid drugs. The receptors were sampled from a female donor with Graves disease.

The sample holds many counts of this clonotype. The chain is built from TRBV2 and TRBJ2-7, with D perhaps TRBD1 (5 bases). V lost 4 bases and J lost 6, with 16 bases in between. The CDR3 has 14 amino acids. Germline assignment: CDR1 SNHLY and CDR2 FYNNEI. The CDR3 sequence is CASSGGATPLEQYF. The DNA for the CDR3 is TGTGCCAGCAGTGGTGGGGCTACGCCTCTCGAGCAGTACTTC.

The table lists this clonotype with many counts. The J gene is TRBJ2-7, the V gene TRBV13, with TRBD2 matching over 7 bases. This CDR3 has 15 amino acids. Germline V gene sequence: CDR1 PRHDT, CDR2 FYEKMQ (reference sequence). V lost 3 bases and J lost 1; bases outside the gene matches: 6. Here the CDR3 DNA reads TGTGCCAGCAGCTTTGGGGGGGTCCTTTCCTACGAGCAGTACTTC. Translating it yields CASSFGGVLSYEQYF.

This clonotype was recorded at least ten times. The genes are TRBV7-3 and TRBJ2-5; TRBD2 aligns across 7 bases. CDR1 and CDR2 from the germline V gene are SGHTA and FQGTGA. This CDR3 contains 15 residues. The V gene end was trimmed by 5 bases and the J gene end by 4 bases; junction bases not matched to a gene: 10. The CDR3 DNA reads as TGTGCCAGCAGCCGAATGGCGGGGGAGGGAGAGACCCAGTACTTC. Its translation: CASSRMAGEGETQYF.

This clonotype was seen more than once but under ten times. This chain uses TRBV9 with TRBJ1-4; D is uncertain. The CDR3 sequence is 15 residues long. Trimming took off 5 bases at V and 0 bases at J, with 11 bases between the two ends. From germline, CDR1 is SGDLS and CDR2 YYNGEE. The CDR3 region is CASSHDPATNEKLFF. Here the CDR3 DNA reads TGTGCCAGCAGTCATGACCCCGCAACTAATGAAAAACTGTTTTTT.

Here the CDR3 DNA reads TGTGCCACCAGCAGAGATCTTGGGGGCGGAGGTCAGCCCCAGCATTTT. Translated, it gives CATSRDLGGGGQPQHF. The V gene is TRBV15, the J gene TRBJ1-5; perhaps TRBD1 as D (6 bases). Germline CDR1 and CDR2: LNHNV and YYDKDF (reference sequence). With 0 bases removed from V and 6 bases from J, the gap between germline ends came to 15 bases. This CDR3 contains 16 residues.

This clonotype appeared a few times. The chain couples TRBV7-9 to TRBJ1-3; possible D gene TRBD1, 5 bases. Germline CDR1 is SEHNR and CDR2 is FQNEAQ (reference sequence). V was cut by 6 bases and J by 11 bases, with 17 bases left in between. The CDR3 is 13 amino acids. This chain's CDR3 is CASSPGTAGAIYF. CDR3 coding DNA: TGTGCCAGCAGTCCCGGGACGGCCGGCGCCATATATTTT.

This clonotype was detected many times. The V and J genes are TRBV29-1 and TRBJ2-5, with D maybe TRBD2 (5 bases). Trimming removed 7 bases from V and 5 bases from J, with 20 bases in between. The CDR3 loop spans 14 amino acids. Germline V gene lookup returns CDR1 SQVTM and CDR2 ANQGSEA. This CDR3 is CSGAPFGNWETQYF. The CDR3 nucleotides read TGCAGCGGAGCCCCTTTCGGGAATTGGGAGACCCAGTACTTC.

This chain uses TRBV28 with TRBJ2-2; 7 bases fit TRBD1. The CDR3 spans 14 residues. The V gene end was trimmed by 8 bases and the J gene end by 4 bases; junction bases not matched to a gene: 7. Germline-derived CDR1 and CDR2 are MDHEN and SYDVKM. CDR3 coding DNA: TGTGCCAGCGGCCAAGGGGGCGGCACCGGGGAGCTGTTTTTT. Translation gives CASGQGGGTGELFF.

The V gene is TRBV27, the J gene TRBJ2-7, with D tentatively TRBD1 (6 bases). Germline V lookup: CDR1 MNHEY, CDR2 SMNVEV (reference sequence). There are 14 residues in the CDR3. Trimming shortened V by 5 bases and J by 2 bases, and 13 bases separated the two germline ends. The CDR3 DNA is TGTGCCAGCAGTCTAAGACAGGATGCCTACGAGCAGTACTTC. It specifies CASSLRQDAYEQYF.

This clonotype was recorded at least ten times. The chain couples TRBV7-9 to TRBJ2-2; 10 bases map to TRBD2. V lost 6 bases to trimming and J lost 7 bases; unmatched junction nucleotides: 17. The germline CDR1 and CDR2 sequences are SEHNR and FQNEAQ (reference sequence). This CDR3 is built from 18 residues. The chain's CDR3 is CASRRSLAGAPRDGELFF. The CDR3 nucleotides are TGTGCCAGCAGACGAAGCCTAGCGGGAGCGCCCCGGGACGGGGAGCTGTTTTTT.